This T cell receptor (beta chain) originates from a study of control samples from healthy donors and cancer patients. Germline V gene data show CDR1 as MNHEY and CDR2 as SMNVEV (reference sequence). V shed 6 bases, J shed 3 bases, and the junction held 1 base outside the gene matches. The CDR3 has 12 amino acids. The data were produced by immunoSEQ multiplex PCR, yet TCRdb's version contains in-frame clones alone and is incomplete. The data contain about 170,000 clones, roughly 91% of them singletons. The specimen was blood. This sequence joins TRBV27 and TRBJ2-7, with 8 bases matching TRBD1. The source is a woman in her twenties or thirties in good health. The CDR3, as DNA: TGTGCCAGCAGGACAGGGGACTACGAGCAGTACTTC. This sequence encodes CASRTGDYEQYF.